This T cell receptor beta chain appears in the sequencing data of a study of immune characterization of retroperitoneal liposarcoma. The CDR3 extends over 14 amino acids. The J segment lost 11 bases and the V segment lost 5 bases, leaving 9 bases of the junction unmatched. From the PCR reads, TCRdb called clonotypes with MiXCR, one entry per CDR3 protein. This sample has over 10,000 distinct CDR3 sequences, with approximately 48% found just once. Material: tumor tissue. The chain links TRBV12-3 or TRBV12-4 to TRBJ2-5; 12 bases agree with TRBD2. This receptor was identified in a female donor with retroperitoneal liposarcoma. CDR3 residues: CASSGLAGFNEQYF. CDR3 coding DNA: TGTGCCAGCAGTGGACTAGCGGGATTCAATGAGCAGTACTTC.